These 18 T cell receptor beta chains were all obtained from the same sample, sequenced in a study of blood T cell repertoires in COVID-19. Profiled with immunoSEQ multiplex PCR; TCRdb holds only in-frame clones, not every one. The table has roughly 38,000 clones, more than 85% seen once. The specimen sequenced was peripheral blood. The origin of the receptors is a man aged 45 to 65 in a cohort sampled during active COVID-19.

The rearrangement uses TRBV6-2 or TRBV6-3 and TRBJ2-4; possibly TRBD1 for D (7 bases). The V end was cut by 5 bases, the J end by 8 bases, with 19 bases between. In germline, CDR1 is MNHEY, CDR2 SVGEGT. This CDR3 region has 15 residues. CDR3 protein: CASSNLPQGRYIQYF. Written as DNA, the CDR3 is TGTGCCAGCAGTAACCTACCACAGGGGAGGTACATTCAGTACTTC.

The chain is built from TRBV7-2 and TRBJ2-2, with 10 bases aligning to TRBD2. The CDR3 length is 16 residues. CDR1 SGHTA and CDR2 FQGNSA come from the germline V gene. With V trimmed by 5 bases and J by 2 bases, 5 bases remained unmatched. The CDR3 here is CASSVTSGENTGELFF. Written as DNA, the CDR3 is TGTGCCAGCAGCGTTACTAGCGGGGAAAACACCGGGGAGCTGTTTTTT.

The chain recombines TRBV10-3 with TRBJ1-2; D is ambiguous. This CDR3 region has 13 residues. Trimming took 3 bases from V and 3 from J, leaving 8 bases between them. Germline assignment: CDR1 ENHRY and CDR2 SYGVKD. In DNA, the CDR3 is TGTGCCATCAGTGAAAACAGTTACTATGGCTACACCTTC. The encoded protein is CAISENSYYGYTF.

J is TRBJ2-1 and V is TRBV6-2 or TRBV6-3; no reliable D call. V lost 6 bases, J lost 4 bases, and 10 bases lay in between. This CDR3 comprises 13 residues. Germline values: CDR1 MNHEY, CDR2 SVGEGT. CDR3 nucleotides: TGTGCCAGCAGACCTACTCGTTACAATGAGCAGTTCTTC. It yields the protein CASRPTRYNEQFF.

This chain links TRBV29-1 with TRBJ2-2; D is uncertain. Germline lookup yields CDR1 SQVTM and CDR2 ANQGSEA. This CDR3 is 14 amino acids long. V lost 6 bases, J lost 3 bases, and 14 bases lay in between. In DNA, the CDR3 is TGCAGCGTGATGGCACAGACGGACACCGGGGAGCTGTTTTTT. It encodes CSVMAQTDTGELFF.

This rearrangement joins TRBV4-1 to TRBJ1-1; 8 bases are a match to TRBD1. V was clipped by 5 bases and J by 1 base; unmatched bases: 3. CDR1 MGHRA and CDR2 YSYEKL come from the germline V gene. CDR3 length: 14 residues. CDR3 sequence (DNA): TGCGCCAGCAGCTTGGGACAGGAGAACACTGAAGCTTTCTTT. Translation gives CASSLGQENTEAFF.

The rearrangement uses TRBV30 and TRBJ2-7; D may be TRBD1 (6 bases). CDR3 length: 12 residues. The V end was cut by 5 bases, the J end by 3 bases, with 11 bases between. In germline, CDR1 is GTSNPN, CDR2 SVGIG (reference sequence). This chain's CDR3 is CAWQGTNYEQYF. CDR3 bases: TGTGCCTGGCAGGGGACAAACTACGAGCAGTACTTC.

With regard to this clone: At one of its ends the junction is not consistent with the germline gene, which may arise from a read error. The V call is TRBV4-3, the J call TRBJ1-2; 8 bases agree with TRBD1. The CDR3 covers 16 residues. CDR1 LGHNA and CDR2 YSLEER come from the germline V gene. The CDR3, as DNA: TGCGCCAGCAGCCAAGATGGGACAGGACCTGGTCGGAGTCGTGCCTTC. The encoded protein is CASSQDGTGPGRSRAF.

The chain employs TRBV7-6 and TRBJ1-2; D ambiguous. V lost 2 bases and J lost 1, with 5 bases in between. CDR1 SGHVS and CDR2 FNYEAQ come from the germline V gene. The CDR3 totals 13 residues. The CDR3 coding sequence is TGTGCCAGCAGCTTACAGGATAACTATGGCTACACCTTC. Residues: CASSLQDNYGYTF. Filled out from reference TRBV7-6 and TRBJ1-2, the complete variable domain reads GAGVSQSPRYKVTKRGQDVALRCDPISGHVSLYWYRQALGQGPEFLTYFNYEAQQDKSGLPNDRFSAERPEGSISTLTIQRTEQRDSAMYRCASSLQDNYGYTFGSGTRLTVV.

The CDR3 region has the DNA TGCGCCAGCAGCCAAGAATGGGATTTCCCGGGGGTCAATGAGCAGTTCTTC. Residues: CASSQEWDFPGVNEQFF. This chain joins TRBV4-3 and TRBJ2-1; D is possibly TRBD2 (6 bases). CDR1 and CDR2 from the germline V gene are LGHNA and YSLEER. V lost 0 bases, J lost 6 bases, and 18 bases lay in between. The CDR3 loop spans 17 amino acids.

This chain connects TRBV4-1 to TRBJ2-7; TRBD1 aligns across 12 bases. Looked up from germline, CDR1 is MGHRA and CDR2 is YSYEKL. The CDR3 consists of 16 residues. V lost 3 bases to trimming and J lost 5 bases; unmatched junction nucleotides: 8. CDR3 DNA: TGCGCCAGCAGCCAGGGACCGGGACAGGGGGCTAACGAGCAGTACTTC. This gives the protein CASSQGPGQGANEQYF.

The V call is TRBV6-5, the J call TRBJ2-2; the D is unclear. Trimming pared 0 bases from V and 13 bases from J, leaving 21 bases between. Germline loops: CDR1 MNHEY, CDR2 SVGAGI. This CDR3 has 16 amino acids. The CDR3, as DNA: TGTGCCAGCAGTTACTCGCAACTCGCCGGTGGCGGTTGGCTGTTTTTT. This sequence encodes CASSYSQLAGGGWLFF.

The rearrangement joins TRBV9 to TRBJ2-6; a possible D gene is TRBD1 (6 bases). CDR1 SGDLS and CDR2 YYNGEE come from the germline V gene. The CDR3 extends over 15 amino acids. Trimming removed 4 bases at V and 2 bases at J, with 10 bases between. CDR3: CASSRRQAGANVLTF. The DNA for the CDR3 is TGTGCCAGCAGCAGACGACAGGCTGGGGCCAACGTCCTGACTTTC.

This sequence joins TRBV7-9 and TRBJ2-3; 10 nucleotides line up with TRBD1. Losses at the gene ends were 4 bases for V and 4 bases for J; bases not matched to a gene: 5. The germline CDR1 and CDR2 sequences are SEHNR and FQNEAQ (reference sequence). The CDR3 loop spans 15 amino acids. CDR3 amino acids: CASSYGTGEADTQYF. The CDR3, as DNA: TGTGCCAGCAGCTATGGGACAGGGGAGGCAGATACGCAGTATTTT.

This chain's CDR3 is CASSVRRTGDEQFF. The CDR3 DNA reads TGTGCCAGCAGCGTAAGGCGGACAGGGGATGAGCAGTTCTTC. The gene calls are TRBV7-2 and TRBJ2-1, with 9 nucleotides matching TRBD1. The CDR3 is 14 amino acids. V lost 5 bases, J lost 8 bases, and 7 bases stayed unmatched. Germline CDR1 is SGHTA and CDR2 is FQGNSA. Full variable domain (missing parts from reference TRBV7-2 and TRBJ2-1): GAGVSQSPSNKVTEKGKDVELRCDPISGHTALYWYRQSLGQGLEFLIYFQGNSAPDKSGLPSDRFSAERTGGSVSTLTIQRTQQEDSAVYLCASSVRRTGDEQFFGPGTRLTVL.

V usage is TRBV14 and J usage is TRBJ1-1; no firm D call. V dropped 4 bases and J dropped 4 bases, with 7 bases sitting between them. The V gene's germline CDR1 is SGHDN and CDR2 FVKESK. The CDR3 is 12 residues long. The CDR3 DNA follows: TGTGCCAGCAGCCGGGCTTCCACTGAAGCTTTCTTT. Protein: CASSRASTEAFF.

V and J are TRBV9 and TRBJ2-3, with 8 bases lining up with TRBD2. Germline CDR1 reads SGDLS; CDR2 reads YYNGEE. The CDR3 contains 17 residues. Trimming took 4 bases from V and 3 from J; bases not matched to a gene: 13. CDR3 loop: CASSPGGGDSGTDTQYF. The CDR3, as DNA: TGTGCCAGCAGCCCGGGGGGGGGTGACAGTGGGACAGATACGCAGTATTTT. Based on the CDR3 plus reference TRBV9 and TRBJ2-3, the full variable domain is DSGVTQTPKHLITATGQRVTLRCSPRSGDLSVYWYQQSLDQGLQFLIQYYNGEERAKGNILERFSAQQFPDLHSELNLSSLELGDSALYFCASSPGGGDSGTDTQYFGPGTRLTVL.

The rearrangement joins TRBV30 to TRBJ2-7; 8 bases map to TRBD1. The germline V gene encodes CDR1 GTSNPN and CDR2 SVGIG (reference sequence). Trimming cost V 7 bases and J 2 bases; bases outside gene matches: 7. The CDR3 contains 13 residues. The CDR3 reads CASTGTGPYEQYF. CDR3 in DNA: TGTGCCTCAACCGGGACAGGACCCTACGAGCAGTACTTC.